One T cell receptor beta chain is described in this entry. What it binds is not known. Measured with immunoSEQ multiplex PCR; TCRdb has only the in-frame clones, and not every one. The sample has 100,000 to 150,000 clones; approximately 90% are singletons. The entry originates in a study of T cell responses to AZD1222 COVID-19 vaccine. General study points: Spike-specific TCR breadth rose after two AZD1222 doses, and depth rose as well. Seropositive at baseline were only six or seven AZD1222 recipients. All repertoire sampling was performed exclusively after the peak T cell response. Regions 160-218 and 743-854 dominated among vaccine-associated CD4 TCRs spanning spike.

The sequence derives from an adult in good health. The source was peripheral blood, collected on day 0 of AZD1222 vaccination.

The CDR3 spells CATSGRGPNTGELFF. CDR3 sequence (DNA): TGTGCCACCAGTGGGAGGGGGCCGAACACCGGGGAGCTGTTTTTT. The V call is TRBV24-1, the J call TRBJ2-2, with D tentatively TRBD1 (7 bases). Trimming removed 5 bases from V and 0 bases from J, with 9 bases in between. CDR1 and CDR2 (germline): KGHDR, SFDVKD. The CDR3 is 15 residues long.